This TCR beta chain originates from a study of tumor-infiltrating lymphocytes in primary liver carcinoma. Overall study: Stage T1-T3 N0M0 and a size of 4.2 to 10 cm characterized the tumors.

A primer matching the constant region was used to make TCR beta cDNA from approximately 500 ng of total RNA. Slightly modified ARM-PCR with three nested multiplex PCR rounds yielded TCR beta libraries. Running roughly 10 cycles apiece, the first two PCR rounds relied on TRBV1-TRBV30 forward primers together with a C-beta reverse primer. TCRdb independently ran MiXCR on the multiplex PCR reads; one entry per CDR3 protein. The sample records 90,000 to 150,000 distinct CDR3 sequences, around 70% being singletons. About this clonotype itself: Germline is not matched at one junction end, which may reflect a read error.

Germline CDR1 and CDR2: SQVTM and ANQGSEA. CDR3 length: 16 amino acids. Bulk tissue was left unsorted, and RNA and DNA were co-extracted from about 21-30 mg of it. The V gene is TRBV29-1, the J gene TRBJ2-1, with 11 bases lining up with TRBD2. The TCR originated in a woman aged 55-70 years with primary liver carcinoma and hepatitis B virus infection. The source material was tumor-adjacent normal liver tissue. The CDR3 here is CSAVGTGTSGYNEQFF. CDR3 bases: TGCAGCGCTGTGGGCACCGGGACTAGCGGCTACAACGAGCAGTTCTTC.